The clone carrying this TCR beta chain was seen a handful of times. Its antigen is not known. Germline V CDR1 and CDR2: SGDLS, YYNGEE. The CDR3 extends over 16 amino acids. Trimming left V 3 bases short and J 0 bases short, with 14 bases between. Post-sort purity exceeded 98% for all sorted populations. Sequenced material consisted of expressed TCRB transcripts (all of the isolated RNA was reverse transcribed). The method was immunoSEQ multiplex PCR; TCRdb's version includes in-frame clones alone and lacks a portion of them. Of 150,000 to 180,000 clones in the sample, approximately 10% were seen once. This sample is drawn from a study of beta chain features in type 1 diabetes. Findings and limits, study-wide: Type 1 diabetes patients had moderately but significantly shorter TCRB CDR3s in all four CD4+ subsets.

This sequence joins TRBV9 and TRBJ2-3, with a weak D call TRBD1 (5 bases). The source material was central memory CD4+ T cells from blood. The TCR comes from a man younger than 40 with type 1 diabetes. The CDR3: CASSAYQGESTDTQYF. In DNA, the CDR3 is TGTGCCAGCAGCGCCTACCAGGGCGAAAGCACAGATACGCAGTATTTT.